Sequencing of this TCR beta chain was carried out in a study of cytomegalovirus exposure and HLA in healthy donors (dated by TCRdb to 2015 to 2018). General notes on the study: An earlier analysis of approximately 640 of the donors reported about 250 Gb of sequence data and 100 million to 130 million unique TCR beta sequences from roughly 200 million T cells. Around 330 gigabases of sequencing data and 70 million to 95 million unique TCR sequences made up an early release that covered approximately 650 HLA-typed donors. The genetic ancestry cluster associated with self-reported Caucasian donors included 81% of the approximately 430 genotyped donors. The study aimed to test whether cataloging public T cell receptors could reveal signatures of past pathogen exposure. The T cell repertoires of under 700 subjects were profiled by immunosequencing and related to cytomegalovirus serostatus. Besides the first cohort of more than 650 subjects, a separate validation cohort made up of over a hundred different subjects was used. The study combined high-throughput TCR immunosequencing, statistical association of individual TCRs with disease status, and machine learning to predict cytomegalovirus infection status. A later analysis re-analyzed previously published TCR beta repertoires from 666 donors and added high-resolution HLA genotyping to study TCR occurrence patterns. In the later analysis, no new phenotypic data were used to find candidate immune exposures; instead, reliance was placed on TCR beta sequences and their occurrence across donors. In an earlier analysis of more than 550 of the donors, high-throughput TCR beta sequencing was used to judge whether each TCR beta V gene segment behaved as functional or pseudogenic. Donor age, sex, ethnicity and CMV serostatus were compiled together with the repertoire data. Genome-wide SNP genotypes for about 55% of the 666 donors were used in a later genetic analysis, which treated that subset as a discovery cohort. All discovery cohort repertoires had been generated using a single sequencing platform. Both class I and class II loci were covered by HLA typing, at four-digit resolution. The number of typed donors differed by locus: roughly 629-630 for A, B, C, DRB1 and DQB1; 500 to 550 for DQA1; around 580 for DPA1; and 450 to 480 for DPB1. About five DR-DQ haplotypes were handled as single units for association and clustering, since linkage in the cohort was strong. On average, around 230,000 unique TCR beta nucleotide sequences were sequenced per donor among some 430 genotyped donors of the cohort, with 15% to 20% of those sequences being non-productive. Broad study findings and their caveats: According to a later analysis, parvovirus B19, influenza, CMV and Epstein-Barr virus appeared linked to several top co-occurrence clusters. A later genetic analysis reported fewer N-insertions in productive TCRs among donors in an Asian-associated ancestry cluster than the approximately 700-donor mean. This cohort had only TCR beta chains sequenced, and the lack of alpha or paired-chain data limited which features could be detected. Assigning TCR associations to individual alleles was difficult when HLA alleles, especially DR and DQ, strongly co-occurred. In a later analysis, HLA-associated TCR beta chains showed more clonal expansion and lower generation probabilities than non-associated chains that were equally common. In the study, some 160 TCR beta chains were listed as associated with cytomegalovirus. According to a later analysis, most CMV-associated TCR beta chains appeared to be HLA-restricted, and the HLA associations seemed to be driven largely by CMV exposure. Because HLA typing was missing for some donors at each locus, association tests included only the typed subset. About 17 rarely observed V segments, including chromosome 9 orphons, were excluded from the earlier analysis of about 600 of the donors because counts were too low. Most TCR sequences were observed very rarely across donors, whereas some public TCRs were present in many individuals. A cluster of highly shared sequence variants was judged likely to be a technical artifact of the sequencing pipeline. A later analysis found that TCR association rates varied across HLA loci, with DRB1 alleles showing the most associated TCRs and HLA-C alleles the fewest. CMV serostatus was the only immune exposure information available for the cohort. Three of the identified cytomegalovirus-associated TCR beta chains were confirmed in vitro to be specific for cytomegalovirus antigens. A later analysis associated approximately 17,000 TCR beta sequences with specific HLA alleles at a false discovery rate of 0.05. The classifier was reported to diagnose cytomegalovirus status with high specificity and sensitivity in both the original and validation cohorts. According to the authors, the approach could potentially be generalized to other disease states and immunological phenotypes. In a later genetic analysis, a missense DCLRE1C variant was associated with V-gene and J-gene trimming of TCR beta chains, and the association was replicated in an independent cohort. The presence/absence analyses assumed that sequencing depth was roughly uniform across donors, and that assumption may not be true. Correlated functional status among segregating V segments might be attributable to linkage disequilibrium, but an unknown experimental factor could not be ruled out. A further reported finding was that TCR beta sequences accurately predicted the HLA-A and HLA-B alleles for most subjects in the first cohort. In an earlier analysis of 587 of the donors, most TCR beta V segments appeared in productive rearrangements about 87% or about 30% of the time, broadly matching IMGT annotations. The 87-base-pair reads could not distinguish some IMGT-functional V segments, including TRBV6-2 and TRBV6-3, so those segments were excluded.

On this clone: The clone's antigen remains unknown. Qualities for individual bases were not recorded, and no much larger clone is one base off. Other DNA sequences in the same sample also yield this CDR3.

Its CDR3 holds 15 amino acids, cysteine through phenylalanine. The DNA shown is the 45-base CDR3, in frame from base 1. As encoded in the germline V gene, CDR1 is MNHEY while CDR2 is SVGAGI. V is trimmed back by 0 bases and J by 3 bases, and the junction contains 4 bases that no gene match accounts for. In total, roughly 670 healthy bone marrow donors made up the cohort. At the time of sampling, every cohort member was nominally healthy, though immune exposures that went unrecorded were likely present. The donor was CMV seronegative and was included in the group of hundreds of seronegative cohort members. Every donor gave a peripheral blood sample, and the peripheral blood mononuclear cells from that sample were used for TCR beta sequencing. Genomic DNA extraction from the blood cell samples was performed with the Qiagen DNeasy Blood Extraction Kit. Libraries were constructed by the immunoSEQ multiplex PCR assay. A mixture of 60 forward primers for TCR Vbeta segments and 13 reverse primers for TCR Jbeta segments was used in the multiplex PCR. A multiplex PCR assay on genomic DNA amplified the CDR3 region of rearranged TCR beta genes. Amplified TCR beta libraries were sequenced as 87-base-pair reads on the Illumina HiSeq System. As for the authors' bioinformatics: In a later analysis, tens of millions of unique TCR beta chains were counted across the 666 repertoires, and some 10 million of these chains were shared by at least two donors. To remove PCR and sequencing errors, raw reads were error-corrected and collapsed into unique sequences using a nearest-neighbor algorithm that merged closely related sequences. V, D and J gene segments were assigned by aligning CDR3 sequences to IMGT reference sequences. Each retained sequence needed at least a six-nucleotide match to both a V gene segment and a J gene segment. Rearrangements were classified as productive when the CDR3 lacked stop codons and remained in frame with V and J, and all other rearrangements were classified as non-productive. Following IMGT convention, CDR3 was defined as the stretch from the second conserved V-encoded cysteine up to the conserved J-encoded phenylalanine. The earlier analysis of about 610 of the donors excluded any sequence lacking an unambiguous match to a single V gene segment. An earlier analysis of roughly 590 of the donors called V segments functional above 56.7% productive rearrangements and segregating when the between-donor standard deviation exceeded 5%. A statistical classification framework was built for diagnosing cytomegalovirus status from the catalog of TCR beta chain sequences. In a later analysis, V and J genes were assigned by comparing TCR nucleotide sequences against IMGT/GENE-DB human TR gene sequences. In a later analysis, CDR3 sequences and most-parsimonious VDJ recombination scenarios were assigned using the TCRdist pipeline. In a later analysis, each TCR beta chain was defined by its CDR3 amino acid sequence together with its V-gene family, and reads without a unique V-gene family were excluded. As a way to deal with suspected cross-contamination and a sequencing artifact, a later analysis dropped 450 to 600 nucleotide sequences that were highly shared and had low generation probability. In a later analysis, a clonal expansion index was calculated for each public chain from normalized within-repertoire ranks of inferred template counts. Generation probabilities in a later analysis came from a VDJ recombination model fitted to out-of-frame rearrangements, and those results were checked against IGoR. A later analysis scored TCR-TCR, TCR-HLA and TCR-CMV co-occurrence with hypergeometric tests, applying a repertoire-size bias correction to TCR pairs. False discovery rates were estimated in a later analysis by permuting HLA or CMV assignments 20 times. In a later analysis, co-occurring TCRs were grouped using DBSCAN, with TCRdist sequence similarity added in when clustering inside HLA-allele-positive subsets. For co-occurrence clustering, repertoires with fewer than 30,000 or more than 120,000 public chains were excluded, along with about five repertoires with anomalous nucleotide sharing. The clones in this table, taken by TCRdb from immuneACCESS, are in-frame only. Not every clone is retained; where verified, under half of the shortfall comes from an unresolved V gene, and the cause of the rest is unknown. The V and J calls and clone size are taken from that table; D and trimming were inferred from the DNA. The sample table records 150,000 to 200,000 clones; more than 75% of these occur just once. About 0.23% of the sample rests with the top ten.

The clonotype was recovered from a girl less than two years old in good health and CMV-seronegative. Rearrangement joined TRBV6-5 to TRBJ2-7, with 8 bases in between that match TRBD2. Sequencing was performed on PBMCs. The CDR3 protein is CASSYSSSGSYEQYF. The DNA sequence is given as TGTGCCAGCAGTTACTCGTCGAGCGGGAGCTACGAGCAGTACTTC.